Shown below are 11 T cell receptor beta chains from a single sample sequenced in a study of T-cell memory formation after mild COVID-19. In TCRdb, the 5' RACE reads were re-called with MiXCR into one record per CDR3 protein. The sample yields under 450,000 distinct CDR3 sequences, 20% to 30% seen once. Sequencing was performed on PBMCs or a T cell subset sorted from them (not recorded which). The receptor set was obtained from an adult woman who had mild COVID-19 (a few samples of this study predate the infection). Cell type and time point are not known.

V usage is TRBV29-1 and J usage is TRBJ2-3, with 8 bases matching TRBD1. Germline V gives CDR1 SQVTM, CDR2 ANQGSEA. The junction had 10 bases not matched to a gene; V was cut back by 2 bases and J by 0 bases. The CDR3 consists of 17 residues. CDR3 residues: CSVEPTRTGPSTDTQYF. Here the CDR3 DNA reads TGCAGCGTTGAACCTACTCGGACAGGGCCTAGCACAGATACGCAGTATTTT.

V is TRBV10-3 and J is TRBJ2-2; D is unclear. The CDR3 consists of 15 residues. Between the trimmed V and J ends, which lost 3 bases and 1 base, there was a span of 9 bases. The V gene's germline CDR1 is ENHRY and CDR2 SYGVKD. The CDR3 region is CAISDPNMNTGELFF. CDR3 in DNA: TGTGCCATCAGTGACCCGAACATGAACACCGGGGAGCTGTTTTTT.

This clonotype came up a few times. The chain links TRBV7-8 to TRBJ1-1, with TRBD1 matching over 9 bases. The germline V gene encodes CDR1 SGHVS and CDR2 FQNEAQ. With 7 bases clipped from V and 0 bases from J, the junction kept 12 bases outside the gene matches. The CDR3 covers 17 residues. The CDR3 coding sequence is TGTGCCAGCAAAACCGTCCGCAGGGACAGGGTGAACACTGAAGCTTTCTTT. Amino acid sequence: CASKTVRRDRVNTEAFF.

This clonotype was counted at least ten times. The rearrangement links TRBV12-3 or TRBV12-4 to TRBJ2-4; D is unclear. This CDR3 spans 13 amino acids. The germline V and J ends were trimmed by 4 bases and 0 bases, with 4 bases remaining between them. CDR3 nucleotides: TGTGCCAGCAGTTCCCTAGCCAAAAACATTCAGTACTTC. Its protein product is CASSSLAKNIQYF.

The rearrangement uses TRBV6-5 and TRBJ2-7; D call uncertain. The CDR3 covers 10 residues. Germline values: CDR1 MNHEY, CDR2 SVGAGI. V dropped 6 bases and J dropped 7 bases, with 7 bases sitting between them. The chain's CDR3 is CASSPWEQYF. The CDR3 DNA reads as TGTGCCAGCAGCCCCTGGGAGCAGTACTTC.

This clonotype was picked up many times. V gene TRBV7-9 combines with J gene TRBJ2-5; TRBD2 agrees at 11 bases. Trimming cost V 1 base and J 3 bases; bases outside gene matches: 4. From germline, CDR1 is SEHNR and CDR2 FQNEAQ (reference sequence). CDR3 length: 16 amino acids. CDR3 loop: CASSLEGTSGEETQYF. CDR3 nucleotides: TGTGCCAGCAGCTTAGAGGGGACTAGCGGAGAAGAGACCCAGTACTTC. The full variable domain, in which reference TRBV7-9 and TRBJ2-5 provide the parts outside the CDR3, is DTGVSQNPRHKITKRGQNVTFRCDPISEHNRLYWYRQTLGQGPEFLTYFQNEAQLEKSRLLSDRFSAERPKGSFSTLEIQRTEQGDSAMYLCASSLEGTSGEETQYFGPGTRLLVL.

This clonotype came up a few times. The chain carries TRBV27 and TRBJ1-2, with D unclear. Germline V CDR1 and CDR2: MNHEY, SMNVEV (reference sequence). CDR3 length equals 15 residues. V was trimmed by 0 bases and J by 4 bases, leaving 12 bases between them. CDR3 amino acids: CASSLSGAFSYGYTF. The CDR3 DNA reads TGTGCCAGCAGTTTATCGGGAGCTTTTAGCTATGGCTACACCTTC.

The rearrangement uses TRBV2 and TRBJ2-5; no reliable D call. The CDR3 contains 18 residues. The germline V gene has CDR1 SNHLY and CDR2 FYNNEI. Trimming removed 0 bases from V and 5 bases from J, with 22 bases in between. DNA of the CDR3: TGTGCCAGCAGTGAAGCGGGGTTGGGGTCCCTCTTCGAGGAGACCCAGTACTTC. It yields the protein CASSEAGLGSLFEETQYF.

In this sample, this clonotype turned up a few times. V is TRBV5-1 and J is TRBJ1-1; D is unclear. V was trimmed by 4 bases and J by 4 bases, leaving 17 bases between them. The germline V gene has CDR1 SGHRS and CDR2 YFSETQ. The length of the CDR3 is 15 residues. The CDR3 sequence is CASSAWTGGSTEAFF. The CDR3, as DNA: TGCGCCAGCAGCGCCTGGACCGGAGGTAGCACTGAAGCTTTCTTT.

The chain couples TRBV9 to TRBJ2-3, with D possibly being TRBD2 (6 bases). Germline V lookup: CDR1 SGDLS, CDR2 YYNGEE. The CDR3 runs 16 residues. The V end was cut by 0 bases, the J end by 1 base, with 12 bases between. Here the CDR3 reads CASSVVAGGGTDTQYF. In nucleotides, the CDR3 is TGTGCCAGCAGCGTAGTGGCCGGGGGTGGCACAGATACGCAGTATTTT.

The chain links TRBV9 to TRBJ1-5; D remains unclear. This CDR3 contains 14 residues. The V end was cut by 9 bases, the J end by 1 base, with 14 bases between. In germline, CDR1 is SGDLS, CDR2 YYNGEE. This chain's CDR3 is CAIVSPGSNQPQHF. CDR3 DNA: TGTGCCATCGTATCCCCGGGGAGCAATCAGCCCCAGCATTTT.